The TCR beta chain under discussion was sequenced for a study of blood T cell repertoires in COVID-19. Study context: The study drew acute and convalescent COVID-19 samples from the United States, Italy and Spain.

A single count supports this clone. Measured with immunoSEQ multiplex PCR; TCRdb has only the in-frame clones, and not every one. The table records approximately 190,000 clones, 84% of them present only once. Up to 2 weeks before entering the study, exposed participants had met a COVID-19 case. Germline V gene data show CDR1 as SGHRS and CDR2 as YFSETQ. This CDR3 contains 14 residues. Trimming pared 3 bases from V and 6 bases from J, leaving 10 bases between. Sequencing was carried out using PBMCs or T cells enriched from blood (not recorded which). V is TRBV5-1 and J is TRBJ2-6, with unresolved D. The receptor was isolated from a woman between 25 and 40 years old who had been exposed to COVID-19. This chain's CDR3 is CASSSRLEANVLTF. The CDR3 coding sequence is TGCGCCAGCAGCTCTAGGTTAGAGGCCAACGTCCTGACTTTC.